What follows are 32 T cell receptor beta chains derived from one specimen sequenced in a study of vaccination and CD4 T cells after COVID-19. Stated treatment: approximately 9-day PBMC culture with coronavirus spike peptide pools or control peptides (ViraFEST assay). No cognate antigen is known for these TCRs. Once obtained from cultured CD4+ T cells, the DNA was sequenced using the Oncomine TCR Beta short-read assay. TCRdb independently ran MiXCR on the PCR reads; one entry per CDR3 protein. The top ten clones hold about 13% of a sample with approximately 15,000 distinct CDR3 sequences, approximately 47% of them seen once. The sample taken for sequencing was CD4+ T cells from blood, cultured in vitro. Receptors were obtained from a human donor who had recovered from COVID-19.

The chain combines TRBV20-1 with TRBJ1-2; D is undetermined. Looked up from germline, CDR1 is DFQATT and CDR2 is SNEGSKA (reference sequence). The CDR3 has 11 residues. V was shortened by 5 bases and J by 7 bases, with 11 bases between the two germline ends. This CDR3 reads CSAARVPGYTF. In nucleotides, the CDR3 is TGCAGTGCTGCGAGGGTCCCTGGCTACACCTTC.

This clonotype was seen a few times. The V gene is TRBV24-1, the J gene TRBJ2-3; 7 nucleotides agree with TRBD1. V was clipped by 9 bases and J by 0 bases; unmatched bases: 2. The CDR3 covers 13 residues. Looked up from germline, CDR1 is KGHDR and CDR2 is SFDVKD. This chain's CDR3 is CATAGGSTDTQYF. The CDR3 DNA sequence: TGTGCCACCGCAGGGGGAAGCACAGATACGCAGTATTTT.

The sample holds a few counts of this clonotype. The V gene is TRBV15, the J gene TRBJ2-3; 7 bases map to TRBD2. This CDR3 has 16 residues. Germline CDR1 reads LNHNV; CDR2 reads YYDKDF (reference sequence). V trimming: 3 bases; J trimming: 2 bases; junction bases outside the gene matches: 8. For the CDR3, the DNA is TGTGCCACCAGCAGCATTAGCGGGTCGAACACAGATACGCAGTATTTT. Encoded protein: CATSSISGSNTDTQYF.

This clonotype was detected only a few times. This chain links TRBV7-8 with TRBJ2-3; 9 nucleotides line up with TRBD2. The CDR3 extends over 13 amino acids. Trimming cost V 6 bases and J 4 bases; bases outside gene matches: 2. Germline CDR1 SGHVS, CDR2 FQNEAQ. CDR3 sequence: CASRAGGADTQYF. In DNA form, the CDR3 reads TGTGCCAGCAGGGCGGGAGGGGCAGATACGCAGTATTTT.

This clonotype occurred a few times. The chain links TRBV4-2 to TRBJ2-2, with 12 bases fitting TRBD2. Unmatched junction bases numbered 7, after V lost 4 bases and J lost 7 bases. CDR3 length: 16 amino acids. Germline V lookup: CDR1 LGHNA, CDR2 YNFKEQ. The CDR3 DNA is TGTGCCAGCAGCCGTCTAGCGGGAGGGCCAGACGGGGAGCTGTTTTTT. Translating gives CASSRLAGGPDGELFF.

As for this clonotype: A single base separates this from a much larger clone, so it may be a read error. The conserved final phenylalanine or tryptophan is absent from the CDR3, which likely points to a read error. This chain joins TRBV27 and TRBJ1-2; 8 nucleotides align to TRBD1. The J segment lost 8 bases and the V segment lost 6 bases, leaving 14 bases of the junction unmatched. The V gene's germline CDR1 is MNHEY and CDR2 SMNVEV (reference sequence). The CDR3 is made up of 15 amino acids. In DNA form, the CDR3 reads TGTGCCAGCAGCCAACGTGGACAGGGAAGAGGGGGCTACACCCTC. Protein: CASSQRGQGRGGYTL.

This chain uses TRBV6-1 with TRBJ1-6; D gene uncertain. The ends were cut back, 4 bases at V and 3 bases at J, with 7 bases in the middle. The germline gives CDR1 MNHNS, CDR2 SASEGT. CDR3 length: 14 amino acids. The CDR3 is CASSATVYNSPLHF. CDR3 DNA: TGTGCCAGCAGTGCCACGGTCTATAATTCACCCCTCCACTTT.

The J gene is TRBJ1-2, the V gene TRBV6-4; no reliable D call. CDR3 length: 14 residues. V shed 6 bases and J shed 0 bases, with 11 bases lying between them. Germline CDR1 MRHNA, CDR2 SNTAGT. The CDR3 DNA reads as TGTGCCAGCAGCCAACAGTTAGCTAACTATGGCTACACCTTC. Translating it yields CASSQQLANYGYTF.

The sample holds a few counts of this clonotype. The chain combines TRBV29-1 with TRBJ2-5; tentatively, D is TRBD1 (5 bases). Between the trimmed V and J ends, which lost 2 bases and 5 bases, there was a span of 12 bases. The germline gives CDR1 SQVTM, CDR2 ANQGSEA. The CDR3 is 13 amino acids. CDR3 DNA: TGCAGCGTTGAAATTGCCAAGGGGGAGACCCAGTACTTC. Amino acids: CSVEIAKGETQYF. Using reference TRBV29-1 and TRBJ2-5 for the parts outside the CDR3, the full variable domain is SAVISQKPSRDICQRGTSLTIQCQVDSQVTMMFWYRQQPGQSLTLIATANQGSEATYESGFVIDKFPISRPNLTFSTLTVSNMSPEDSSIYLCSVEIAKGETQYFGPGTRLLVL.

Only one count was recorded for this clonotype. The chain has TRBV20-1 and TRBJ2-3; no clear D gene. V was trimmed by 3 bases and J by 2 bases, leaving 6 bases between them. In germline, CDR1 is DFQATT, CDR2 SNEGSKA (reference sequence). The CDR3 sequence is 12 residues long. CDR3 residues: CSARRITDTQYF. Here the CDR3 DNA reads TGCAGTGCTAGGAGAATCACAGATACGCAGTATTTT.

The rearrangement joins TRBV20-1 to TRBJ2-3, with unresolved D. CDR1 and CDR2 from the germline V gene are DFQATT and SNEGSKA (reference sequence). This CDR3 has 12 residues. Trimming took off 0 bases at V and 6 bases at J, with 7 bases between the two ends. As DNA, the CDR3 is TGCAGTGCTAGAGATAATAGGGATACGCAGTATTTT. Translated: CSARDNRDTQYF.

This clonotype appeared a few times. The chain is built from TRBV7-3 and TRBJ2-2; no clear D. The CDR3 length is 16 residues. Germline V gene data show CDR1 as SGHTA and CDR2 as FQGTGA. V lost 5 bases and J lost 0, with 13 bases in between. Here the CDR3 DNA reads TGTGCCAGCAGCACCATGGACGCGGCGAACACCGGGGAGCTGTTTTTT. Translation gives CASSTMDAANTGELFF.

The CDR3 spells CASSLGSGPQPQHF. Written as DNA, the CDR3 is TGTGCCAGCAGCTTAGGTTCAGGGCCTCAGCCCCAGCATTTT. The chain joins TRBV7-2 to TRBJ1-5; TRBD1 might be the D (5 bases). The V end lost 1 base, the J end lost 6 bases, and 10 bases lay between the germline ends. This CDR3 spans 14 amino acids. CDR1 and CDR2 from the germline V gene are SGHTA and FQGNSA.

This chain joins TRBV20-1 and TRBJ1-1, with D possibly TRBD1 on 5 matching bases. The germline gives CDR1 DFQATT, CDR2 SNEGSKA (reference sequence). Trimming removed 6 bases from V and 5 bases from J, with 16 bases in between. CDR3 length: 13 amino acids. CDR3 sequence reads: CSAFTQVGTEAFF. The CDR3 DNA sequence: TGCAGTGCCTTTACACAGGTCGGGACTGAAGCTTTCTTT.

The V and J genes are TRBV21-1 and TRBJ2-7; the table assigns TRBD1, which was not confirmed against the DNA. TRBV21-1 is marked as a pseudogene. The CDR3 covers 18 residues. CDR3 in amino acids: CASSVGWRGELSSYEQYF. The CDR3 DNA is TGTGCCAGCAGCGTAGGTTGGAGGGGGGAATTAAGCTCCTACGAGCAGTACTTC.

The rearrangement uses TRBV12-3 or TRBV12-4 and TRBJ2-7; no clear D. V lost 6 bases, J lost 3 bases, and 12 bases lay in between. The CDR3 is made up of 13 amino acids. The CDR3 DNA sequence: TGTGCCAGCAGCCCCAATGGGATCTACGAGCAGTACTTC. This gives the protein CASSPNGIYEQYF.

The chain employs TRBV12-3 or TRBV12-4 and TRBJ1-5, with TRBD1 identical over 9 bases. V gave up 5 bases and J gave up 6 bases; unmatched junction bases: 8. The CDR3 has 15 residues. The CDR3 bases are TGTGCCAGCAGTGCATCCGGGACAGGGACTCAGCCCCAGCATTTT. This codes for CASSASGTGTQPQHF.

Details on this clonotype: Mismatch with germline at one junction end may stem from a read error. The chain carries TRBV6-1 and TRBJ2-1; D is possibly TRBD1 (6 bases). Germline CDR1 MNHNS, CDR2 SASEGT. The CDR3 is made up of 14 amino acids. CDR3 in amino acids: CASRPTTGTNEQFF. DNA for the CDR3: TGTGCCAGCAGACCTACGACAGGTACTAATGAACAGTTCTTC.

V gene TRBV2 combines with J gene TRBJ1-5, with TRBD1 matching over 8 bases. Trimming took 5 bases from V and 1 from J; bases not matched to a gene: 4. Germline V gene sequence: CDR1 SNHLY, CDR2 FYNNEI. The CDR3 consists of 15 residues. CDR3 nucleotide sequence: TGTGCCAGCAGTTCCAACAGGGGGAGCAATCAGCCCCAGCATTTT. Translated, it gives CASSSNRGSNQPQHF.

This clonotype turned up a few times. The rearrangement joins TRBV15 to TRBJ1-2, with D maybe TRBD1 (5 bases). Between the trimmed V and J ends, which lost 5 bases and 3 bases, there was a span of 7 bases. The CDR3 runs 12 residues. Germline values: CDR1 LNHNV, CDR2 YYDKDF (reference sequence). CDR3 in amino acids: CATSQGDYGYTF. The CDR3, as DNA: TGTGCCACCAGCCAAGGGGACTATGGCTACACCTTC.

CDR3 sequence: CASSYSTGNTEAFF. In nucleotides, the CDR3 is TGTGCCAGCAGTTACTCGACCGGGAACACTGAAGCTTTCTTT. J is TRBJ1-1 and V is TRBV6-5; no reliable D call. Germline V CDR1 and CDR2: MNHEY, SVGAGI. Trimming stripped 0 bases from V and 1 base from J, with 6 bases between. CDR3 length: 14 residues.

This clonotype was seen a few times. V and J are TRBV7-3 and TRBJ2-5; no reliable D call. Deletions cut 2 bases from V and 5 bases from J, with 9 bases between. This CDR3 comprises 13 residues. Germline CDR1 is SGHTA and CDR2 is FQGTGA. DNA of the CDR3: TGTGCCAGCAGCTTAGTGCGGCGGGAGACCCAGTACTTC. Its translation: CASSLVRRETQYF.

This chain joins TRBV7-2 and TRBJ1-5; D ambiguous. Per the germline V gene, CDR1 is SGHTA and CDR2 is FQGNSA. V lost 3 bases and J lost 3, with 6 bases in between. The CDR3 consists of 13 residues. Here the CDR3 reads CASSFQPNQPQHF. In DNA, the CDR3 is TGTGCCAGCAGCTTCCAGCCCAATCAGCCCCAGCATTTT.

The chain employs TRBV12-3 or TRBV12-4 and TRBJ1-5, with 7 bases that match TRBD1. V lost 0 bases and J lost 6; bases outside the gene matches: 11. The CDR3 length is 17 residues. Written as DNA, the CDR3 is TGTGCCAGCAGTTTAGCACCCCAGGGGGTCCTGGCTCAGCCCCAGCATTTT. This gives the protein CASSLAPQGVLAQPQHF.

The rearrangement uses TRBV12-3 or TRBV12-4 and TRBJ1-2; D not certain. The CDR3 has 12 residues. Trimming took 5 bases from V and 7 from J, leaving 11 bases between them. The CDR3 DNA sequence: TGTGCCAGCAGTCTCGCAGGCGGTGGCTACACCTTC. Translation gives CASSLAGGGYTF.

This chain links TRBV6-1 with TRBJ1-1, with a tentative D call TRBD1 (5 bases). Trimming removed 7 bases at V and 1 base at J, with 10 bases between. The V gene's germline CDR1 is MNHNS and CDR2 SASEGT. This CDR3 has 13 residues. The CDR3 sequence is CASMRGENTEAFF. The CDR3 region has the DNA TGTGCCAGCATGCGGGGCGAGAACACTGAAGCTTTCTTT.

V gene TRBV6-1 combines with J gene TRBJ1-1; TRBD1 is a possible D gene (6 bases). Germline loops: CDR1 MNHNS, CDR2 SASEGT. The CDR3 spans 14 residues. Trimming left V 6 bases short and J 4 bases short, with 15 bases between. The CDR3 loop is CASSRRRGGTEAFF. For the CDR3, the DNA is TGTGCCAGCAGCCGCCGGAGAGGGGGCACTGAAGCTTTCTTT.

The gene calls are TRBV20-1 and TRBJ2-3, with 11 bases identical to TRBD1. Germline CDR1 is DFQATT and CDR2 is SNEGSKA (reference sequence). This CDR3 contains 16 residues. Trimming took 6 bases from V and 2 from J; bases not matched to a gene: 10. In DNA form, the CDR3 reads TGCAGTGCCCATTCCCGGGACAGGGGGATCACAGATACGCAGTATTTT. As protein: CSAHSRDRGITDTQYF.

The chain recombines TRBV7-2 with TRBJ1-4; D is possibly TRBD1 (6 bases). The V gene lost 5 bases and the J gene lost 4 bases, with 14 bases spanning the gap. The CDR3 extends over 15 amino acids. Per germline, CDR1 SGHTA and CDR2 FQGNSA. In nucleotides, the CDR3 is TGTGCCAGCAGCCCCACAGGGTCGGATAATGAAAAACTGTTTTTT. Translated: CASSPTGSDNEKLFF.

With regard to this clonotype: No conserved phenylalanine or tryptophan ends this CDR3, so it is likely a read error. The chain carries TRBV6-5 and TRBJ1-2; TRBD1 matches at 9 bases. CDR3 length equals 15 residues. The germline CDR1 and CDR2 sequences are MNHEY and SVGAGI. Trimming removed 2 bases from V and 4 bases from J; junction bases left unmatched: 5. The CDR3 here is CASSYRGQGGYGYTL. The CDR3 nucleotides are TGTGCCAGCAGTTACAGGGGACAGGGAGGCTATGGCTACACCCTC.

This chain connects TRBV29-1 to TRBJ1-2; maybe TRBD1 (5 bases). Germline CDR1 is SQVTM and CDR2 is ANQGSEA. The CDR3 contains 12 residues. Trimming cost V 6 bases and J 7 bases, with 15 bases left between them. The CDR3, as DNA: TGCAGCGTCCTCCGGGACGCGGTTGGCTACACCTTC. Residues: CSVLRDAVGYTF.

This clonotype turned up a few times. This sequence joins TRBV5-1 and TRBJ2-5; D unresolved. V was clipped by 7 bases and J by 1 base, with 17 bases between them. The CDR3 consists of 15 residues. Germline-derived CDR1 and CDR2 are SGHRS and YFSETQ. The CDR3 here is CASATTGGFQETQYF. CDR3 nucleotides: TGCGCCAGCGCCACAACGGGTGGGTTCCAAGAGACCCAGTACTTC.